Following are 8 T cell receptor beta chains from one sample sequenced in a study of control samples from healthy donors and cancer patients. The data were produced by immunoSEQ multiplex PCR, yet TCRdb's version contains in-frame clones alone and is incomplete. The sample has tens of thousands of clones, approximately 95% seen once. What was sequenced was blood. The receptors originated from a woman in her twenties or thirties in good health.

This CDR3 reads CASSQDGGSTGYTF. The CDR3 DNA is TGCGCCAGCAGCCAAGATGGCGGCTCCACTGGCTACACCTTC. The V gene is TRBV4-1, the J gene TRBJ1-2; D is unclear. CDR1 is MGHRA and CDR2 is YSYEKL in the germline V gene. The CDR3 consists of 14 residues. The V end was cut by 0 bases, the J end by 7 bases, with 12 bases between.

A note on this clone: Other nucleotide sequences in the sample specify the same CDR3. The J gene is TRBJ2-7, the V gene TRBV6-6, with no clear D. V was pared by 6 bases and J by 1 base, with 4 bases between. Germline CDR1 reads MNHNY; CDR2 reads SVGAGI (reference sequence). The CDR3 runs to 11 residues. The CDR3 spells CASSPSYEQYF. DNA for the CDR3: TGTGCCAGCAGCCCTTCCTACGAGCAGTACTTC.

V is TRBV27 and J is TRBJ2-7; 14 nucleotides align to TRBD2. This CDR3 region has 20 residues. CDR1 is MNHEY, CDR2 SMNVEV, per germline (reference sequence). The V segment lost 5 bases and the J segment 3 bases; nucleotides outside the gene matches: 18. Written as DNA, the CDR3 is TGTGCCAGCAGTCCGGCAATTGGACTAGCGGGGGGACGCAAGATCTACGAGCAGTACTTC. Protein product: CASSPAIGLAGGRKIYEQYF.

V gene TRBV3-1 (or the pseudogene TRBV3-2) combines with J gene TRBJ1-1; 8 bases are shared with TRBD1. The J segment lost 5 bases and the V segment lost 1 base, leaving 12 bases of the junction unmatched. The CDR3 covers 17 residues. Germline lookup yields CDR1 LGHDT and CDR2 YNNKEL (reference sequence). The CDR3 nucleotides are TGTGCCAGCAGCCAAGCCCGCCACGGGACAGGAGGGACTGAAGCTTTCTTT. The encoded protein is CASSQARHGTGGTEAFF.

V gene TRBV9 combines with J gene TRBJ1-4; D is uncertain. V was pared by 3 bases and J by 4 bases, with 7 bases between. The CDR3 is 13 residues long. From germline, CDR1 is SGDLS and CDR2 YYNGEE. The CDR3 DNA sequence: TGTGCCAGCAGCGCCGGGAATAATGAAAAACTGTTTTTT. Protein sequence: CASSAGNNEKLFF. Together with reference TRBV9 and TRBJ1-4, the CDR3 gives the full variable domain: DSGVTQTPKHLITATGQRVTLRCSPRSGDLSVYWYQQSLDQGLQFLIQYYNGEERAKGNILERFSAQQFPDLHSELNLSSLELGDSALYFCASSAGNNEKLFFGSGTQLSVL.

The chain couples TRBV6-1 to TRBJ2-1, with D tentatively TRBD2 (7 bases). The CDR3 is 16 amino acids. Trimming stripped 4 bases from V and 7 bases from J, with 20 bases between. Looked up from germline, CDR1 is MNHNS and CDR2 is SASEGT. CDR3 protein: CASSGGGGWIWNEQFF. In DNA form, the CDR3 reads TGTGCCAGCAGTGGAGGGGGGGGATGGATTTGGAATGAGCAGTTCTTC.

J is TRBJ2-5 and V is TRBV4-1; either TRBD1 or TRBD2 may fit D (5 bases each). V dropped 1 base and J dropped 3 bases, with 12 bases sitting between them. The CDR3 consists of 15 residues. Germline CDR1 MGHRA, CDR2 YSYEKL. In nucleotides, the CDR3 is TGCGCCAGCAGCCAAGCCCCGGGACCCGAAGAGACCCAGTACTTC. The encoded protein is CASSQAPGPEETQYF.

This rearrangement joins TRBV7-3 to TRBJ2-7; weak D call: TRBD2 (5 bases). V lost 10 bases, J lost 7 bases, and 17 bases lay in between. CDR1 SGHTA and CDR2 FQGTGA come from the germline V gene. This CDR3 comprises 12 residues. The DNA for the CDR3 is TGTGCCAACGCACACCCACCGGGGGAGCAGTACTTC. Its translation is CANAHPPGEQYF.